A selection of T cell receptor beta chains follows, all from one sample in a study of T-cell reconstitution after alpha-beta-depleted transplantation in children. From the PCR reads, TCRdb called clonotypes with MiXCR, one entry per CDR3 protein. This sample has 250,000 or so distinct CDR3 sequences, with around 7.8% found just once. The material sequenced was PBMCs, mostly from graft donor cells, taken 180 days after TCRalphabeta/CD19-depleted stem cell transplant. The receptors were sampled from a male patient younger than 18 who had a stem cell transplant for acute lymphoblastic leukemia, so the T cells may come from the graft donor. Each CDR3 is given without its conserved first and last residue. Size tells how often a clone was seen (once, few, many) or the class of an expanded clone, and some rows leave it out.

TRBJ2-7,many,TRBV19,ASSIDLGTGPFYEQY
TRBJ2-7,many,TRBV27,ASSPWTSAEQY
TRBJ2-1,few,TRBV10-3,AISGGLADNEQF
TRBJ2-1,many,TRBV4-2,ASSQGRGGNEQF
TRBJ2-6,many,TRBV7-8,ASSLLRTSGANVLT
TRBJ2-2,many,TRBV9,ASSVLHGQGADTGELF
TRBJ2-1,NA,TRBV20-1,SANPGTGGSYNEQF
TRBJ2-3,many,TRBV24-1,ATSDLIAGPRDTQY
TRBJ1-2,many,TRBV12-3/TRBV12-4,ASSFLQGFSYGYT
TRBJ2-1,NA,TRBV5-8,ASSFRGRGRNEQF
TRBJ2-4,many,TRBV10-3,AISESSGLLAKNIQY
TRBJ2-5,many,TRBV11-2,ASSPYSGTQY
TRBJ2-7,many,TRBV29-1,SVKGTVTYEQY
TRBJ2-5,many,TRBV24-1,ATSDRGSEETQY
TRBJ2-7,many,TRBV5-6,ASSSGLGYEQY
TRBJ2-7,NA,TRBV20-1,SAALRGQGPYEQY
TRBJ2-7,many,TRBV6-5,ASGSSDRGHEQY
TRBJ1-2,many,TRBV29-1,SASTGLTNYGYT
TRBJ1-5,many,TRBV19,ATLGVGNQPQH
TRBJ2-7,many,TRBV4-3,ASSQSGLAGGEQY
TRBJ2-5,many,TRBV4-2,ASSQSGGAKTQY